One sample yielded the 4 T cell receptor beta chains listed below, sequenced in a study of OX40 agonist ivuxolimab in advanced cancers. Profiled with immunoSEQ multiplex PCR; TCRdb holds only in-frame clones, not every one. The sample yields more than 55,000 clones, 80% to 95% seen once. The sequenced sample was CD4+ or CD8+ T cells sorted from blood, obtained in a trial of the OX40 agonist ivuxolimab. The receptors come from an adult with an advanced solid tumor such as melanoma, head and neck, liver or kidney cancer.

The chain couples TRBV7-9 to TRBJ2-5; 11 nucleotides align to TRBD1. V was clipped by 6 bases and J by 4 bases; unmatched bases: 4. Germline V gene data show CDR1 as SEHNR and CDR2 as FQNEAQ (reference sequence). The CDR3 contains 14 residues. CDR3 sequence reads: CASRRGQGAETQYF. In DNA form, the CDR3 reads TGTGCCAGCAGGCGAGGACAGGGGGCAGAGACCCAGTACTTC.

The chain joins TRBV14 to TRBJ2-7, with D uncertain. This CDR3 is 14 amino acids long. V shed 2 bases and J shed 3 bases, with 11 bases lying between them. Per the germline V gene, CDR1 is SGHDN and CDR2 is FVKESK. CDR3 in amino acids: CASSQPGRSYEQYF. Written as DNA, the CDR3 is TGTGCCAGCAGCCAACCTGGCAGAAGCTACGAGCAGTACTTC.

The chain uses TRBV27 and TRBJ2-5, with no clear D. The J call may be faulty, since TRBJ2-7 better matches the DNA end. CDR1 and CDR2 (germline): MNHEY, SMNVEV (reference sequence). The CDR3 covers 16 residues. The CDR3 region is CASSFGPKVSSYEQYF. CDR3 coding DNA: TGTGCCAGCAGTTTCGGTCCAAAAGTGAGCTCCTACGAGCAGTACTTC.

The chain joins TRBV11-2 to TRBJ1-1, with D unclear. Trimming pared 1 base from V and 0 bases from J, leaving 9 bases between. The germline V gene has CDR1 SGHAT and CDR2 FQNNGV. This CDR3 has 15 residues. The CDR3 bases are TGTGCCAGCAGCTTAGGGCCAGCTGTGAACACTGAAGCTTTCTTT. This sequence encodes CASSLGPAVNTEAFF.